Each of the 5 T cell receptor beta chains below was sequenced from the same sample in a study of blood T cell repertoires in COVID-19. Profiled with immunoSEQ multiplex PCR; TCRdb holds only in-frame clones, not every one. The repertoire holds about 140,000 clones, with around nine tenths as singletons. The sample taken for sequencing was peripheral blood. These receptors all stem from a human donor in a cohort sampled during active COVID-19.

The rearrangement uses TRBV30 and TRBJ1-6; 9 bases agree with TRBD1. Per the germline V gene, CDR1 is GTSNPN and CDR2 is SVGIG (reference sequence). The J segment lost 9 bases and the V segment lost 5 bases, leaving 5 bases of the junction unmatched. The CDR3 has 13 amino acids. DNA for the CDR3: TGTGCCTGGGGACAGGGGAAAACTTCACCCCTCCACTTT. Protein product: CAWGQGKTSPLHF.

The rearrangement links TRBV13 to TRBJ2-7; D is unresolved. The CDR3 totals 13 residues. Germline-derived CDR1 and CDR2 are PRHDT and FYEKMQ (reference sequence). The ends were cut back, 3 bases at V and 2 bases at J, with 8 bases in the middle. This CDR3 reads CASSFTSTYEQYF. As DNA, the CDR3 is TGTGCCAGCAGCTTTACCAGTACCTACGAGCAGTACTTC.

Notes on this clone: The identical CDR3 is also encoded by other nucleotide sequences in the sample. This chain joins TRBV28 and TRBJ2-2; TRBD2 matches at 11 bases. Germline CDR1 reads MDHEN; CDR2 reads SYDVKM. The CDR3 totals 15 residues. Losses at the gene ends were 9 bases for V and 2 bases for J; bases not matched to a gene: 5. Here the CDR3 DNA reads TGTGCCAGTAGAACTAGCGGGAGTAACACCGGGGAGCTGTTTTTT. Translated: CASRTSGSNTGELFF. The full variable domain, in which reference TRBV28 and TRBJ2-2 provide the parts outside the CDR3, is DVKVTQSSRYLVKRTGEKVFLECVQDMDHENMFWYRQDPGLGLRLIYFSYDVKMKEKGDIPEGYSVSREKKERFSLILESASTNQTSMYLCASRTSGSNTGELFFGEGSRLTVL.

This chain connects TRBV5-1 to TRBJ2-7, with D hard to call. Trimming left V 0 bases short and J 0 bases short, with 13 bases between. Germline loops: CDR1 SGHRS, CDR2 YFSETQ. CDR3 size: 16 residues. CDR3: CASSLGVELSSYEQYF. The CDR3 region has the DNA TGCGCCAGCAGCTTGGGAGTGGAGCTTAGCTCCTACGAGCAGTACTTC.

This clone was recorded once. This chain's CDR3 is CASSSQGVWDEQFF. The CDR3 bases are TGTGCCAGCAGTTCACAGGGGGTATGGGATGAGCAGTTCTTC. The V gene is TRBV28, the J gene TRBJ2-1, with TRBD1 identical over 8 bases. The CDR3 is 14 amino acids. V shed 4 bases and J 8 bases; nucleotides not matched to a gene: 7. Germline CDR1 MDHEN, CDR2 SYDVKM.